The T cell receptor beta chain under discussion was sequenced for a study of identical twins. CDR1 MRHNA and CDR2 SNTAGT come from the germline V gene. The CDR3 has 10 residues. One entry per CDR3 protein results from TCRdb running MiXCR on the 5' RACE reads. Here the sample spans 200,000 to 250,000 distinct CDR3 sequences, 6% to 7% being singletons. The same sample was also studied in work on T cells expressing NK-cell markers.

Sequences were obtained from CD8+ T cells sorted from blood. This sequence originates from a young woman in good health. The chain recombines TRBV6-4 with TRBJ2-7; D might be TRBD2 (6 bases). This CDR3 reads CVGDLYEQYF. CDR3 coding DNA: TGTGTGGGGGACTTATACGAGCAGTACTTC.